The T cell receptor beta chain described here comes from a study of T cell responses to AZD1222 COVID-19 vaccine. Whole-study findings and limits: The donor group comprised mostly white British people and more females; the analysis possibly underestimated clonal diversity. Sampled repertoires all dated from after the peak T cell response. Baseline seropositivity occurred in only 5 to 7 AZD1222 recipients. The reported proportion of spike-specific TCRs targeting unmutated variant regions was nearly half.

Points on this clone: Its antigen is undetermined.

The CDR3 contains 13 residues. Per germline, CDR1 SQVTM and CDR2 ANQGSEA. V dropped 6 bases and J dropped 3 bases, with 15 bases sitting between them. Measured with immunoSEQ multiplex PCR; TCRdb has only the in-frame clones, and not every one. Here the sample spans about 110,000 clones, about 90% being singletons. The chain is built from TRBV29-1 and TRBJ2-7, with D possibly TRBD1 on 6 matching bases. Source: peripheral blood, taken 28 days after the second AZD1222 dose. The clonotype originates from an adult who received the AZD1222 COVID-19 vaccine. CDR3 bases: TGCAGCGTCGACCAACAGGGTAACTACGAGCAGTACTTC. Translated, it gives CSVDQQGNYEQYF.